This entry lists 17 T cell receptor beta chains sequenced from one sample in a study of T cell responses to AZD1222 COVID-19 vaccine. TCRdb's table, derived via immunoSEQ multiplex PCR, lists solely in-frame clones and lacks some. Of fewer than 70,000 clones listed, about 74% are singletons. Sequences were derived from peripheral blood, sampled 28 days after the second AZD1222 dose. The source is an adult who received the AZD1222 COVID-19 vaccine.

The rearrangement uses TRBV28 and TRBJ2-1; tentatively, D is TRBD2 (5 bases). The germline V and J ends were trimmed by 6 bases and 3 bases, with 9 bases remaining between them. Germline-derived CDR1 and CDR2 are MDHEN and SYDVKM. The CDR3 loop spans 13 amino acids. The CDR3 nucleotides read TGTGCCAGCAGCCCCGACTACTACAATGAGCAGTTCTTC. Translation: CASSPDYYNEQFF.

The table lists this clone with a few counts. The chain recombines TRBV3-1 (or the pseudogene TRBV3-2) with TRBJ2-7; D gene uncertain. The germline CDR1 and CDR2 sequences are LGHDT and YNNKEL (reference sequence). Trimming stripped 4 bases from V and 2 bases from J, with 6 bases between. The CDR3 is 12 amino acids. The CDR3 DNA reads as TGTGCCAGCAGCCTGGACGCCTACGAGCAGTACTTC. This codes for CASSLDAYEQYF.

This clone was observed a few times. The chain joins TRBV7-8 to TRBJ1-1, with TRBD1 as a possible D gene (6 bases). This CDR3 has 13 amino acids. Looked up from germline, CDR1 is SGHVS and CDR2 is FQNEAQ. Trimming took 3 bases from V and 3 from J, leaving 8 bases between them. Written as DNA, the CDR3 is TGTGCCAGCAGCTTCACAGGGTACACTGAAGCTTTCTTT. Protein product: CASSFTGYTEAFF.

On this clone: The junction differs from germline at one of its ends, possibly a read error. The chain employs TRBV6-4 and TRBJ1-1, with a possible D match to TRBD1 (6 bases). This CDR3 is built from 15 residues. Germline-derived CDR1 and CDR2 are MRHNA and SNTAGT. The CDR3 DNA follows: TGTGCCAGCAGCGACTACAGGGAACAAGTTGCTGAAGCTTTCTTT. Its protein is CASSDYREQVAEAFF.

The rearrangement links TRBV9 to TRBJ1-2; D gene unclear. Germline V gene sequence: CDR1 SGDLS, CDR2 YYNGEE. V gave up 0 bases and J gave up 4 bases, with 13 bases separating them. The CDR3 totals 15 residues. The CDR3 DNA reads as TGTGCCAGCAGCGTAGCTATGGGCCCCCTCTATGGCTACACCTTC. Its translation: CASSVAMGPLYGYTF.

A word on this clone: This sample also contains other DNA sequences that code for the same CDR3. The V and J genes are TRBV18 and TRBJ2-3; D gene unclear. CDR3 size: 12 residues. Between the trimmed V and J ends, which lost 2 bases and 0 bases, there was a span of 0 bases. The V gene's germline CDR1 is KGHSH and CDR2 LQKENI. The CDR3 DNA sequence: TGTGCCAGCTCACCAAGCACAGATACGCAGTATTTT. This gives the protein CASSPSTDTQYF.

The chain is built from TRBV3-1 (or the pseudogene TRBV3-2) and TRBJ1-4; D might be TRBD1 (6 bases). V was shortened by 1 base and J by 7 bases, with 13 bases between the two germline ends. The germline gives CDR1 LGHDT, CDR2 YNNKEL (reference sequence). The CDR3 is 15 amino acids. The CDR3 region has the DNA TGTGCCAGCAGCCAAGTGGGGGCGCGGGGTGAAAAACTGTTTTTT. It is translated as CASSQVGARGEKLFF.

The chain is built from TRBV5-4 and TRBJ1-6; TRBD1 matches 7 bases. The junction had 2 bases not matched to a gene; V was cut back by 5 bases and J by 9 bases. CDR1 SGHNT and CDR2 YYREEE come from the germline V gene (reference sequence). CDR3 size: 12 residues. The CDR3 sequence: CASRSGGSPLHF. CDR3 nucleotide sequence: TGTGCCAGCAGGTCAGGGGGTTCACCCCTCCACTTT. Full variable domain (missing parts from reference TRBV5-4 and TRBJ1-6): ETGVTQSPTHLIKTRGQQVTLRCSSQSGHNTVSWYQQALGQGPQFIFQYYREEENGRGNFPPRFSGLQFPNYSSELNVNALELDDSALYLCASRSGGSPLHFGNGTRLTVT.

This clone was found once. The V gene is TRBV2, the J gene TRBJ1-1; D is perhaps TRBD1 (6 bases). Per the germline V gene, CDR1 is SNHLY and CDR2 is FYNNEI. The CDR3 spans 14 residues. Trimming pared 6 bases from V and 4 bases from J, leaving 15 bases between. The CDR3 sequence: CASRRREGGTEAFF. The CDR3, as DNA: TGTGCCAGCAGGAGGAGAGAGGGGGGCACTGAAGCTTTCTTT.

This clone has only one observation. The chain combines TRBV6-6 with TRBJ1-2; TRBD1 aligns across 8 bases. Trimming took 5 bases from V and 5 from J; bases not matched to a gene: 10. The CDR3 totals 15 residues. In germline, CDR1 is MNHNY, CDR2 SVGAGI (reference sequence). The DNA of the CDR3 is TGTGCCAGCAGTGAGCGACAGGGGCGTCTTTATGGCTACACCTTC. Translation gives CASSERQGRLYGYTF.

CDR3: CAWSFQPNTEAFF. As DNA, the CDR3 is TGTGCCTGGAGTTTCCAACCGAACACTGAAGCTTTCTTT. This rearrangement joins TRBV30 to TRBJ1-1; no reliable D call. The CDR3 is made up of 13 amino acids. Germline loops: CDR1 GTSNPN, CDR2 SVGIG (reference sequence). V shed 2 bases and J shed 1 base, with 8 bases lying between them.

The chain employs TRBV5-8 and TRBJ1-4; no clear D. CDR1 and CDR2 (germline): SGHTS, YDEGEE. This CDR3 is 15 amino acids long. Trimming removed 0 bases at V and 5 bases at J, with 11 bases between. The CDR3 DNA sequence: TGTGCCAGCAGCTTGGCTTGGCTCGGGAATGAAAAACTGTTTTTT. Protein: CASSLAWLGNEKLFF.

The chain is built from TRBV12-3 or TRBV12-4 and TRBJ1-5; D remains ambiguous. The germline V and J ends were trimmed by 3 bases and 5 bases, with 8 bases remaining between them. This CDR3 is built from 13 residues. CDR3 amino acids: CASSFLGYQPQHF. The CDR3 coding sequence is TGTGCCAGCAGTTTTCTCGGTTATCAGCCCCAGCATTTT.

In this sample, this clone turned up a few times. The rearrangement joins TRBV3-1 (or the pseudogene TRBV3-2) to TRBJ2-1; 9 positions agree with TRBD2. This CDR3 spans 14 amino acids. The V and J ends lost 0 bases and 7 bases, in that order; junction bases with no gene match: 1. CDR1 and CDR2 from the germline V gene are LGHDT and YNNKEL (reference sequence). CDR3 DNA sequence: TGTGCCAGCAGCCAAGAGGGACTAGCAAATGAGCAGTTCTTC. This translates into CASSQEGLANEQFF.

This clone was counted only a few times. DNA for the CDR3: TGTGCCAGCAGCTTGTATGGTGCTAACTATGGCTACACCTTC. Translated, it gives CASSLYGANYGYTF. The J gene is TRBJ1-2, the V gene TRBV5-6, with D unclear. Germline CDR1 is SGHDT and CDR2 is YYEEEE. Deletions cut 1 base from V and 0 bases from J, with 7 bases between. The CDR3 is 14 amino acids. The variable domain in full, completed from reference TRBV5-6 and TRBJ1-2, reads DAGVTQSPTHLIKTRGQQVTLRCSPKSGHDTVSWYQQALGQGPQFIFQYYEEEERQRGNFPDRFSGHQFPNYSSELNVNALLLGDSALYLCASSLYGANYGYTFGSGTRLTVV.

This clone was seen only a few times. The chain combines TRBV6-5 with TRBJ2-7, with D unclear. From germline, CDR1 is MNHEY and CDR2 SVGAGI. This CDR3 contains 13 residues. Deletions cut 5 bases from V and 3 bases from J, with 11 bases between. The CDR3 loop is CASSRYADYEQYF. DNA of the CDR3: TGTGCCAGCAGTAGGTACGCAGACTACGAGCAGTACTTC.

This sequence joins TRBV7-9 and TRBJ2-1, with a possible D match to TRBD1 (5 bases). The CDR3 spans 17 residues. Germline CDR1 and CDR2: SEHNR and FQNEAQ (reference sequence). The V end was cut by 4 bases, the J end by 7 bases, with 23 bases between. The CDR3 bases are TGTGCCAGCAGCTCCTCGTGGCTTTTGCAGGGTAGGAATGAGCAGTTCTTC. This translates into CASSSSWLLQGRNEQFF.